A selection of T cell receptor beta chains follows, all from one sample in a study of cytomegalovirus exposure and HLA in healthy donors. The repertoire was sequenced with immunoSEQ multiplex PCR; TCRdb's copy has only in-frame clones and lacks some. The table lists about 94,000 clones, approximately 66% of them singletons. The sample was PBMCs. The receptors shown here come from a man aged 25 to 45 in good health and CMV-seronegative. Both conserved end residues are part of each CDR3. D genes are given only for firm matches. The listing skips clone size in some rows; elsewhere it reads once, few, many or a size class.

D gene	V gene	clone size	J gene	CDR3 DNA	CDR3 protein
-	TRBV7-2	-	TRBJ2-3	TGTGCCAGCAGTACAGGACAGCTCACAGATACGCAGTATTTT	CASSTGQLTDTQYF
TRBD2	TRBV10-3	-	TRBJ2-1	TGTGCCATCAGGACGCCGCGGGGGGGCTCCTACAATGAGCAGTTCTTC	CAIRTPRGGSYNEQFF
-	TRBV25-1	-	TRBJ1-2	TGTGCCAGCAGTGGGTTCTATAGCTACACCTTC	CASSGFYSYTF
TRBD1	TRBV9	once	TRBJ2-1	TGTGCCAGCAGCATTGACAGGGGGGCGCGTGAGCAGTTCTTC	CASSIDRGAREQFF
TRBD1	TRBV27	-	TRBJ1-2	TGTGCCAGCAACTCCAGGGGGCAACACTATGGCTACACCTTC	CASNSRGQHYGYTF
TRBD2	TRBV11-3	-	TRBJ2-3	TGTGCCAGCAGCCAAGGACTAGAAATCTCAGATACGCAGTATTTT	CASSQGLEISDTQYF
TRBD1	TRBV28	-	TRBJ1-4	TGTGCCAGCAGACACAGGGGGCGAACTAATGAAAAACTGTTTTTT	CASRHRGRTNEKLFF
TRBD2	TRBV9	few	TRBJ2-5	TGTGCCAGCAGCCCCCCCGGACTAGCGGGGGGACAAGAGACCCAGTACTTC	CASSPPGLAGGQETQYF
-	TRBV6-1	-	TRBJ2-3	TGTGCCAGCAGTCCGGGTGGGGGGAGCACAGATACGCAGTATTTT	CASSPGGGSTDTQYF
-	TRBV10-3	-	TRBJ2-7	TGTGCCATCGGGAGTTCGTACGAGCAGTACTTC	CAIGSSYEQYF
-	TRBV7-6	-	TRBJ1-2	TGTGCCAGCAGCTTTGGACATCCGTCGGGTGGCTACACCTTC	CASSFGHPSGGYTF
-	TRBV19	-	TRBJ1-1	TGTGCCAGTAGTCTGCTGGACTCCCGGGCTTTCTTT	CASSLLDSRAFF
TRBD1	TRBV4-1	-	TRBJ1-2	TGCGCCAGCAGCCAAGTTGAGGGGGCCATTAATGGTGGCTACACCTTC	CASSQVEGAINGGYTF
-	TRBV9	-	TRBJ2-2	TGTGCCAGCAGCGGTGCGTCGTCCGGGGAGCTGTTTTTT	CASSGASSGELFF
-	TRBV7-3	-	TRBJ1-1	TGTGCCAGCAGCTTCTCCCCGAGCGGCACTGAAGCTTTCTTT	CASSFSPSGTEAFF
-	TRBV20-1	-	TRBJ2-7	TGCAGTGCCATTAGATTGTACGAGCAGTACTTC	CSAIRLYEQYF
-	TRBV9	-	TRBJ1-4	TGTGCCAGCAGCCCCCGTGGGGACATGAATGAAAAACTGTTTTTT	CASSPRGDMNEKLFF
-	TRBV11-2	-	TRBJ2-2	TGTGCCAGCAGCTCCACAAGTCCCGGGGAGCTGTTTTTT	CASSSTSPGELFF
TRBD2	TRBV9	-	TRBJ2-1	TGTGCCAGCAGCGGAAGAGCGGGGGGGATAAATGAGCAGTTCTTC	CASSGRAGGINEQFF
-	TRBV25-1	-	TRBJ2-7	TGTGCCAGCAGTGATAGGAGCCAGGGGAGCTCCTACGAGCAGTACTTC	CASSDRSQGSSYEQYF
TRBD1	TRBV30	few	TRBJ1-1	TGTGCCTTCAGACCGGGACAGGGCTTTGAAGCTTTCTTT	CAFRPGQGFEAFF
-	TRBV5-6	-	TRBJ2-7	TGTGCCAGCAGCGCCGCATCAGGGCAGTACTTC	CASSAASGQYF
-	TRBV9	-	TRBJ1-1	TGTGCCAGCAGCGTAGCCCCACAGGGTAACCAGAACACTGAAGCTTTCTTT	CASSVAPQGNQNTEAFF
TRBD2	TRBV11-2	-	TRBJ2-7	TGTGCCAGCAGCTGGGGAGGTGGGGGGGTCACGAACTTC	CASSWGGGGVTNF
-	TRBV11-3	once	TRBJ2-7	TGTGCCAGCAGCTTAGTGGGGGCACGCGAGCAGTACTTC	CASSLVGAREQYF
TRBD1	TRBV10-1	-	TRBJ1-1	TGCGCCAGCAGTGAGGGGACAGGGGTCCACACTGAAGCTTTCTTT	CASSEGTGVHTEAFF
-	TRBV7-3	-	TRBJ2-3	TGTGCCAGCAGCTCGAGCACAGATACGCAGTATTTT	CASSSSTDTQYF
TRBD1	TRBV5-5	-	TRBJ2-5	TGTGCCAGCAGCCCCGGGACAGGGCGGTTGGGAGAGACCCAGTACTTC	CASSPGTGRLGETQYF
TRBD2	TRBV10-3	-	TRBJ2-5	TGTGCCATCAGTGAGTCAGTACTAGCGGGAGGGAGGGAGACCCAGTACTTC	CAISESVLAGGRETQYF
TRBD1	TRBV18	-	TRBJ1-2	TGTGCCAGCTCTCTCGACAGGGCTCCCCAGGGTGGCTACACCTTC	CASSLDRAPQGGYTF
-	TRBV11-2	-	TRBJ1-6	TGTGCCAGCAGCGTTCCGGGGACTAATAATTCACCCCTCCACTTT	CASSVPGTNNSPLHF
-	TRBV6-1	few	TRBJ1-5	TGTGCCAGCAGGTATAGCAATCAGCCCCAGCATTTT	CASRYSNQPQHF
-	TRBV10-3	-	TRBJ2-7	TGTGCCATCAGCCCGTCTCCCTACGAGCAGTACTTC	CAISPSPYEQYF
TRBD1	TRBV29-1	-	TRBJ1-3	TGCAGCGCAATCGGGACAGATGGAAACACCATATATTTT	CSAIGTDGNTIYF
-	TRBV30	-	TRBJ1-2	TGTGCCTGGAGTGACGGTCCTTACGGCTACACCTTC	CAWSDGPYGYTF
TRBD1	TRBV7-7	few	TRBJ2-3	TGTGCTAGCAGCCGGGACAGGGCCTTCACAGATACGCAGTATTTT	CASSRDRAFTDTQYF
-	TRBV2	-	TRBJ1-5	TGTGCCAGCAGTGAAATAGCACCCTATAGCAATCAGCCCCAGCATTTT	CASSEIAPYSNQPQHF
-	TRBV4-3	-	TRBJ1-2	TGCGCCAGCAGTCCCGACAGGCAGTCCTATGGCTACACCTTC	CASSPDRQSYGYTF
TRBD1	TRBV4-1	-	TRBJ1-1	TGCGCCAGCAGCCAAGGTCGACAGGGTAGGGAGACTGAAGCTTTCTTT	CASSQGRQGRETEAFF
-	TRBV28	few	TRBJ1-1	TGTGCCAGCAGTTTATCGGCGGGGAACACTGAAGCTTTCTTT	CASSLSAGNTEAFF
TRBD1	TRBV6-4	-	TRBJ2-3	TGTGCCAGCAGTGAGAAACAGGGGGCTCACACAGATACGCAGTATTTT	CASSEKQGAHTDTQYF
-	TRBV5-1	few	TRBJ2-2	TGCGCCAGCAGCTCAGACTTGAACACCGGGGAGCTGTTTTTT	CASSSDLNTGELFF
TRBD2	TRBV18	few	TRBJ2-1	TGTGCCAGCTCACCCGGACTAGCGGGAGGGCCTGTCTTAGTGAATGAGCAGTTCTTC	CASSPGLAGGPVLVNEQFF
-	TRBV7-6	-	TRBJ2-7	TGTGCCAGCAGCTTAAGTAGAGACGAGCAGTACTTC	CASSLSRDEQYF
TRBD1	TRBV25-1	medium-sized	TRBJ2-2	TGTGCCAGCAGTGAATCCAGGGGGCCCGGGGAGCTGTTTTTT	CASSESRGPGELFF
TRBD2	TRBV11-3	-	TRBJ2-5	TGTGCCAGCAGCTTAGTCCCTGGTACCCAGCGGGACGAAGAGACCCAGTACTTC	CASSLVPGTQRDEETQYF
TRBD1	TRBV11-1	once	TRBJ1-6	TGTGCCAGCAGCGTACCAGGGACAGGGGGTGATTCACCCCTCCACTTT	CASSVPGTGGDSPLHF
TRBD1	TRBV10-1	-	TRBJ1-2	TGCGCCAGTTTCCTTTCCGGGACAGGGGGTCTCGACTATGGCTACACCTTC	CASFLSGTGGLDYGYTF
TRBD2	TRBV2	-	TRBJ2-7	TGTGCCAGGGGGGGAGGGGCCTACGAGCAGTACTTC	CARGGGAYEQYF
TRBD1	TRBV30	-	TRBJ1-5	TGTGCCTGGAGTGTAGGGACAGCATCACCAGTCTATAGCAATCAGCCCCAGCATTTT	CAWSVGTASPVYSNQPQHF